These 7 T cell receptor beta chains were all obtained from the same sample, sequenced in a study of T-cell reconstitution after alpha-beta-depleted transplantation in children. For TCRbeta, the library was prepared with unique molecular identifiers. MiXCR, applied by TCRdb to the PCR reads, yields one record per CDR3 protein. The sample gives 490,000 or so distinct CDR3 sequences, over 9.5% of which show up once; around 2% is in the top ten. Sequenced here: PBMCs, sampled before TCRalphabeta/CD19-depleted stem cell transplant. These TCRs come from a child aged 2 to 9 with inherited bone marrow failure, due to receive a stem cell transplant.

This clonotype was seen ten or more times. The chain has TRBV12-3 or TRBV12-4 and TRBJ2-5; 8 bases are shared with TRBD2. V gave up 11 bases and J gave up 1 base; unmatched junction bases: 12. This CDR3 region has 15 residues. CDR3 protein: CAGRWGSGAQETQYF. As DNA, the CDR3 is TGTGCCGGAAGGTGGGGTAGCGGGGCCCAAGAGACCCAGTACTTC.

The V call is TRBV5-1, the J call TRBJ2-7; TRBD2 matches 9 bases. The CDR3 length is 16 residues. V was pared by 4 bases and J by 4 bases, with 12 bases of the junction left unmatched. The germline CDR1 and CDR2 sequences are SGHRS and YFSETQ. In nucleotides, the CDR3 is TGCGCCAGCAGCCCCGATAGCGGGAGTCCGAAATACGAGCAGTACTTC. Its protein product is CASSPDSGSPKYEQYF.

This clonotype has at least ten counts. V usage is TRBV4-1 and J usage is TRBJ2-3; tentatively, D is TRBD2 (5 bases). The CDR3 runs 16 residues. The germline gives CDR1 MGHRA, CDR2 YSYEKL. Trimming shortened V by 0 bases and J by 5 bases, and 15 bases separated the two germline ends. CDR3 nucleotide sequence: TGCGCCAGCAGCCAAGATCGGTGGGAGCCTGGAGATACGCAGTATTTT. This gives the protein CASSQDRWEPGDTQYF.

This clonotype was found many times. This chain connects TRBV7-9 to TRBJ1-1; maybe TRBD1 (5 bases). Looked up from germline, CDR1 is SEHNR and CDR2 is FQNEAQ (reference sequence). The V gene lost 1 base and the J gene lost 3 bases, with 9 bases spanning the gap. This CDR3 has 14 amino acids. The CDR3 DNA is TGTGCCAGCAGCTTAGACCCAGGGTACACTGAAGCTTTCTTT. It specifies CASSLDPGYTEAFF.

This clonotype has ten or more counts. The rearrangement links TRBV7-8 to TRBJ2-1; D is undetermined. CDR1 SGHVS and CDR2 FQNEAQ come from the germline V gene. The ends were cut back, 5 bases at V and 5 bases at J, with 13 bases in the middle. This CDR3 spans 14 amino acids. In DNA, the CDR3 is TGTGCCAGCAGCCCTCTCACCCCTCACAATGAGCAGTTCTTC. Protein sequence: CASSPLTPHNEQFF.

This chain joins TRBV7-9 and TRBJ2-7; TRBD1 matches 7 bases. Per germline, CDR1 SEHNR and CDR2 FQNEAQ (reference sequence). The trim removed 3 bases at V and 2 bases at J, leaving 7 bases unmatched. The CDR3 has 15 amino acids. The CDR3 DNA reads TGTGCCAGCAGCTTTCCAGGGGGAAGGACCTACGAGCAGTACTTC. It yields the protein CASSFPGGRTYEQYF.

The table lists this clonotype with many counts. This chain connects TRBV12-3 or TRBV12-4 to TRBJ2-5; 7 bases align to TRBD1. This CDR3 comprises 13 residues. With 7 bases clipped from V and 1 base from J, the junction kept 3 bases outside the gene matches. The CDR3 nucleotides read TGTGCCAGCACGGCAGGGGGCCAAGAGACCCAGTACTTC. Its protein is CASTAGGQETQYF.